These 18 T cell receptor beta chains came from one sample sequenced in a study of blood T cell repertoires in COVID-19. Using immunoSEQ multiplex PCR, the repertoire was profiled, and TCRdb retains in-frame clones only, with some absent. This table holds some 350,000 clones, around 89% found once. Source material: peripheral blood. These receptors all stem from a woman between 25 and 40 years old with COVID-19, enrolled during active disease.

This chain uses TRBV28 with TRBJ1-2; D gene uncertain. Trimming cost V 4 bases and J 7 bases, with 16 bases left between them. Germline V CDR1 and CDR2: MDHEN, SYDVKM. This CDR3 has 14 residues. The CDR3 is CASSSTPGRGGYTF. CDR3 bases: TGTGCCAGCAGTTCCACGCCCGGACGGGGTGGCTACACCTTC.

V usage is TRBV6-5 and J usage is TRBJ2-3; 10 nucleotides align to TRBD1. The V segment lost 7 bases and the J segment 3 bases; nucleotides outside the gene matches: 4. The CDR3 contains 14 residues. Looked up from germline, CDR1 is MNHEY and CDR2 is SVGAGI. The CDR3 DNA reads as TGTGCCAGCATTCGGGACAGGGGAACAGATACGCAGTATTTT. It translates to CASIRDRGTDTQYF.

The DNA for the CDR3 is TGCGCCAGCAGCTTTGCGTCGGACACCGGGGAGCTGTTTTTT. This sequence encodes CASSFASDTGELFF. The chain carries TRBV5-1 and TRBJ2-2; D call uncertain. Trimming took 2 bases from V and 3 from J, leaving 8 bases between them. Germline lookup yields CDR1 SGHRS and CDR2 YFSETQ. The CDR3 contains 14 residues.

The CDR3 nucleotides are TGTGCCAGCAGTGAGGACCAGGAGGGGACCCAGTACTTC. Amino acid sequence: CASSEDQEGTQYF. The J gene is TRBJ2-5, the V gene TRBV6-4, with D possibly matching TRBD2 (6 bases). Trimming stripped 3 bases from V and 7 bases from J, with 12 bases between. CDR3 length equals 13 residues. Germline values: CDR1 MRHNA, CDR2 SNTAGT.

The J gene is TRBJ1-6, the V gene TRBV7-9; D may be TRBD1 (5 bases). From germline, CDR1 is SEHNR and CDR2 FQNEAQ (reference sequence). Trimming pared 3 bases from V and 8 bases from J, leaving 8 bases between. This CDR3 comprises 13 residues. CDR3 protein: CASSLTTDSPLHF. The CDR3 region has the DNA TGTGCCAGCAGCTTGACGACAGATTCACCCCTCCACTTT.

The CDR3 region has the DNA TGCGCCAGCAGCCCCGGGGGGACAACGGATAGCAATCAGCCCCAGCATTTT. The encoded protein is CASSPGGTTDSNQPQHF. The chain couples TRBV5-1 to TRBJ1-5; D is possibly TRBD1 (6 bases). Trimming removed 4 bases at V and 0 bases at J, with 17 bases between. Germline values: CDR1 SGHRS, CDR2 YFSETQ. The CDR3 runs to 17 residues.

This chain connects TRBV9 to TRBJ2-3; a weak D match, TRBD2 (6 bases). CDR1 and CDR2 (germline): SGDLS, YYNGEE. CDR3 length: 15 amino acids. Trimming cost V 6 bases and J 0 bases, with 14 bases left between them. CDR3 bases: TGTGCCAGCACCCCTAGGAGCGGGAGCACAGATACGCAGTATTTT. Protein sequence: CASTPRSGSTDTQYF.

The chain has TRBV3-1 (or the pseudogene TRBV3-2) and TRBJ2-4; D unclear. CDR3 length equals 17 residues. In germline, CDR1 is LGHDT, CDR2 YNNKEL (reference sequence). The V end was cut by 2 bases, the J end by 4 bases, with 18 bases between. This chain's CDR3 is CASSQIGTTGAKNIQYF. CDR3 bases: TGTGCCAGCAGCCAAATAGGTACTACCGGTGCAAAAAACATTCAGTACTTC.

J is TRBJ1-5 and V is TRBV5-1; D might be TRBD1 (6 bases). The CDR3 is made up of 14 amino acids. The germline gives CDR1 SGHRS, CDR2 YFSETQ. The V and J ends lost 4 bases and 2 bases respectively, with 10 bases between them. The CDR3 sequence: CASSDGQRNQPQHF. CDR3 bases: TGCGCCAGCAGCGACGGACAGCGCAATCAGCCCCAGCATTTT.

The chain employs TRBV6-6 and TRBJ2-1; 7 bases line up with TRBD2. CDR1 and CDR2 (germline): MNHNY, SVGAGI (reference sequence). Losses at the gene ends were 6 bases for V and 6 bases for J; bases not matched to a gene: 2. This CDR3 comprises 12 residues. CDR3 in amino acids: CASSRTSNEQFF. DNA for the CDR3: TGTGCCAGCAGCCGGACTAGCAATGAGCAGTTCTTC.

The rearrangement joins TRBV5-5 to TRBJ2-2; 14 nucleotides match TRBD2. V was clipped by 3 bases and J by 0 bases; unmatched bases: 4. CDR1 and CDR2 from the germline V gene are SGHKS and YYEKEE (reference sequence). This CDR3 region has 18 residues. CDR3 protein: CASSWRTSGRPNTGELFF. In nucleotides, the CDR3 is TGTGCCAGCAGCTGGAGGACTAGCGGGAGGCCGAACACCGGGGAGCTGTTTTTT.

The chain combines TRBV25-1 with TRBJ2-1; 12 bases are a match to TRBD2. CDR1 is MGHDK and CDR2 is SYGVNS in the germline V gene. V lost 7 bases and J lost 9; bases outside the gene matches: 7. The CDR3 is made up of 14 amino acids. The CDR3 reads CASKSSGGAGEQFF. CDR3 coding DNA: TGTGCCAGCAAGTCTAGCGGGGGGGCCGGTGAGCAGTTCTTC. The full variable domain, in which reference TRBV25-1 and TRBJ2-1 provide the parts outside the CDR3, is EADIYQTPRYLVIGTGKKITLECSQTMGHDKMYWYQQDPGMELHLIHYSYGVNSTEKGDLSSESTVSRIRTEHFPLTLESARPSHTSQYLCASKSSGGAGEQFFGPGTRLTVL.

The chain combines TRBV6-5 with TRBJ2-5, with TRBD2 identical over 8 bases. The CDR3 sequence is 14 residues long. Looked up from germline, CDR1 is MNHEY and CDR2 is SVGAGI. With V trimmed by 5 bases and J by 4 bases, 6 bases remained unmatched. The CDR3 sequence is CASSPAGGVETQYF. The CDR3 DNA is TGTGCCAGCAGTCCCGCCGGGGGGGTAGAGACCCAGTACTTC.

J is TRBJ2-3 and V is TRBV5-4; 9 bases are shared with TRBD2. This CDR3 region has 15 residues. The V gene end was trimmed by 3 bases and the J gene end by 1 base; junction bases not matched to a gene: 3. Germline CDR1 is SGHNT and CDR2 is YYREEE (reference sequence). CDR3 nucleotides: TGTGCCAGCAGCTCCTCTAGCGGGGGCACAGATACGCAGTATTTT. It yields the protein CASSSSSGGTDTQYF.

The genes are TRBV19 and TRBJ1-1; D not resolved. Germline values: CDR1 LNHDA, CDR2 SQIVND (reference sequence). V lost 6 bases to trimming and J lost 10 bases, with 12 bases between them. CDR3 length equals 11 residues. The chain's CDR3 is CASRAGFGAFF. Here the CDR3 DNA reads TGTGCCAGTAGGGCGGGTTTCGGAGCTTTCTTT.

V usage is TRBV5-4 and J usage is TRBJ2-1; 10 bases map to TRBD1. The V gene end was trimmed by 4 bases and the J gene end by 3 bases; junction bases not matched to a gene: 7. CDR1 and CDR2 (germline): SGHNT, YYREEE (reference sequence). CDR3 size: 16 residues. The CDR3 spells CASSKDGTGVYNEQFF. The CDR3 nucleotides are TGTGCCAGCAGCAAGGATGGGACAGGGGTCTACAATGAGCAGTTCTTC. Together with reference TRBV5-4 and TRBJ2-1, the CDR3 gives the full variable domain: ETGVTQSPTHLIKTRGQQVTLRCSSQSGHNTVSWYQQALGQGPQFIFQYYREEENGRGNFPPRFSGLQFPNYSSELNVNALELDDSALYLCASSKDGTGVYNEQFFGPGTRLTVL.

This clone has at least ten counts. The V and J genes are TRBV3-1 (or the pseudogene TRBV3-2) and TRBJ2-7; possible D gene TRBD1, 5 bases. Trimming left V 0 bases short and J 2 bases short, with 8 bases between. Per the germline V gene, CDR1 is LGHDT and CDR2 is YNNKEL (reference sequence). The CDR3 has 14 amino acids. CDR3 in amino acids: CASSQDTGAYEQYF. The DNA for the CDR3 is TGTGCCAGCAGCCAAGACACAGGAGCCTACGAGCAGTACTTC.

The genes are TRBV5-4 and TRBJ1-1; 8 bases are a match to TRBD1. CDR3 length: 13 residues. Trimming cost V 4 bases and J 10 bases; bases outside gene matches: 9. CDR1 and CDR2 from the germline V gene are SGHNT and YYREEE (reference sequence). CDR3 in amino acids: CASSPPPDRGAFF. Written as DNA, the CDR3 is TGTGCCAGCAGCCCGCCCCCCGACAGGGGAGCTTTCTTT.